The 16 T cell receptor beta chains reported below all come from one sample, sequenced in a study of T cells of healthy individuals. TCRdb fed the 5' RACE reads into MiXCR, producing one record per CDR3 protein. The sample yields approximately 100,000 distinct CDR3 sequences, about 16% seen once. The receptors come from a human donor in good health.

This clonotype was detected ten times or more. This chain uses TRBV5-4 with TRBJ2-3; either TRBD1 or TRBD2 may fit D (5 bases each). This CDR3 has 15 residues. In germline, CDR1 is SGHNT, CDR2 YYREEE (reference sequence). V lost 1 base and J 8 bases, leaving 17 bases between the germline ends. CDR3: CASSLSPVGESTQYF. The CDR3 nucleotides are TGTGCCAGCAGCTTGTCCCCCGTGGGGGAGAGTACGCAGTATTTT.

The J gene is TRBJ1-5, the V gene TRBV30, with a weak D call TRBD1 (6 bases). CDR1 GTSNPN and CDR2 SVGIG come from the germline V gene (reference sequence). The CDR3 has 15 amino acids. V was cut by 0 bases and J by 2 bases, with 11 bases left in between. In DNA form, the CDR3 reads TGTGCCTGGAGTGTTGGAGGGGGTGGCAATCAGCCCCAGCATTTT. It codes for CAWSVGGGGNQPQHF.

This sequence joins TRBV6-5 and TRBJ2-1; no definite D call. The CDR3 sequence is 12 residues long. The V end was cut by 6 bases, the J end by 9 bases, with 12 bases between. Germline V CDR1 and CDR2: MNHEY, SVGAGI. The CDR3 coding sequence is TGTGCCAGCAGCCGAGACCCCGGTGAGCAGTTCTTC. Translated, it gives CASSRDPGEQFF.

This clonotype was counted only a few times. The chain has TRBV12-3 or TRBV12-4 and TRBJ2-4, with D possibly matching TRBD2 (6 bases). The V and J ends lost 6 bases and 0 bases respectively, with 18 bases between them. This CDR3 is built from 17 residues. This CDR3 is CASSLAPGPLAKNIQYF. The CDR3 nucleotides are TGTGCCAGCAGCCTAGCGCCGGGCCCATTAGCCAAAAACATTCAGTACTTC.

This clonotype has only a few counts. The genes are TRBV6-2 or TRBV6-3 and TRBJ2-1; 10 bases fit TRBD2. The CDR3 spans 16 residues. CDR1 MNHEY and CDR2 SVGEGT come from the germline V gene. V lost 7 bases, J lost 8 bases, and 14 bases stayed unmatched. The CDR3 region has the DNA TGTGCCAGCACTCCATTTCTGGCTAGCGGGAGTGATGAGCAGTTCTTC. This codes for CASTPFLASGSDEQFF.

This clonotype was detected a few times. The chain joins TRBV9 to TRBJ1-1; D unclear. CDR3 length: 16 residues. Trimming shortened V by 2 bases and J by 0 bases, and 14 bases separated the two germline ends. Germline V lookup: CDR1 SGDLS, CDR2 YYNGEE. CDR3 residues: CASSVSSSLMNTEAFF. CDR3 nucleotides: TGTGCCAGCAGCGTTTCCTCAAGTCTTATGAACACTGAAGCTTTCTTT.

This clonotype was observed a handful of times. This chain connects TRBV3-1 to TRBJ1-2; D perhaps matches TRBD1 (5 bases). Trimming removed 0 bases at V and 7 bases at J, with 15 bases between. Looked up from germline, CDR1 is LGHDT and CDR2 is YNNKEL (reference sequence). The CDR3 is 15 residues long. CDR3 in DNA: TGTGCCAGCAGCCAAGATATCGCAGGGAAAGCTGGCTACACCTTC. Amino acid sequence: CASSQDIAGKAGYTF.

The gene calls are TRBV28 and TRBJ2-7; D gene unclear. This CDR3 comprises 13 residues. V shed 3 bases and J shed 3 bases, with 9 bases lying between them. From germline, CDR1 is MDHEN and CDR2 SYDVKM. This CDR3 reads CASSFSDYYEQYF. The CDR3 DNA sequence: TGTGCCAGCAGTTTCTCCGATTACTACGAGCAGTACTTC. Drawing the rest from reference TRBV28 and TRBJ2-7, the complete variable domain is DVKVTQSSRYLVKRTGEKVFLECVQDMDHENMFWYRQDPGLGLRLIYFSYDVKMKEKGDIPEGYSVSREKKERFSLILESASTNQTSMYLCASSFSDYYEQYFGPGTRLTVT.

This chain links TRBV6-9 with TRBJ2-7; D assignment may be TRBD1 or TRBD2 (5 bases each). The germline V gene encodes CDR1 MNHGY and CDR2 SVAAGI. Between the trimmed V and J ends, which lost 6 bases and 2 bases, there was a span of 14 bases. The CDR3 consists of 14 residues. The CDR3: CASRDRDGPYEQYF. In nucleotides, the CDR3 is TGTGCCAGCAGGGATCGGGACGGACCCTACGAGCAGTACTTC.

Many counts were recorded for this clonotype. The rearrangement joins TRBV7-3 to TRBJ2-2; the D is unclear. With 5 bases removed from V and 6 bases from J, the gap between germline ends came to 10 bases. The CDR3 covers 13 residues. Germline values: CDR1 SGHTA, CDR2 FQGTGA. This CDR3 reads CASSPTTSGELFF. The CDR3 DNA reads TGTGCCAGCAGCCCCACGACTTCCGGGGAGCTGTTTTTT.

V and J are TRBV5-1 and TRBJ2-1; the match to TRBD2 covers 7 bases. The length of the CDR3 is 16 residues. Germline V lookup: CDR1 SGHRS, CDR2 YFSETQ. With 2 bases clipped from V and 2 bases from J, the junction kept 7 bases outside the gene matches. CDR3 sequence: CASSLSLRGAYNEQFF. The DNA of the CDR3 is TGCGCCAGCAGCTTAAGTCTCCGGGGGGCCTACAATGAGCAGTTCTTC.

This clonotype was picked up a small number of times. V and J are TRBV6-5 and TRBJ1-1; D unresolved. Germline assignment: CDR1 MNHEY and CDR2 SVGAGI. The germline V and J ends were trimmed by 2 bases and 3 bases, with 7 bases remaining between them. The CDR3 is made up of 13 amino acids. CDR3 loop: CASSYREYTEAFF. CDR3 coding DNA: TGTGCCAGCAGTTACAGGGAATACACTGAAGCTTTCTTT.

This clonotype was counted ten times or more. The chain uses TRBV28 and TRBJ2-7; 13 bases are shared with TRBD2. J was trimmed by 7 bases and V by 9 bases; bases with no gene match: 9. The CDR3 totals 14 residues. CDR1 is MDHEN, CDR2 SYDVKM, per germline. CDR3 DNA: TGTGCCAGTAGACTAGCGGGGGGCCAAAGAGAGCAGTACTTC. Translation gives CASRLAGGQREQYF.

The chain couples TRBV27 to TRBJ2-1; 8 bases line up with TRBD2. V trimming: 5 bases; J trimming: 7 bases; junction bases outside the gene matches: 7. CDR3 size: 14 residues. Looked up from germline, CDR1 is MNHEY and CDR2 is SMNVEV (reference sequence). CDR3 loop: CASSPTGGENEQFF. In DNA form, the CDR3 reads TGTGCCAGCAGTCCTACCGGGGGGGAAAATGAGCAGTTCTTC.

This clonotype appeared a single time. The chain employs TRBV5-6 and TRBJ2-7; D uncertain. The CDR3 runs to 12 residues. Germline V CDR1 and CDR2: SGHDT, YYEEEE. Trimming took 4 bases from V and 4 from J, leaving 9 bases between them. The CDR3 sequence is CASSAQLYEQYF. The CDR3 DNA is TGTGCCAGCAGCGCACAGCTGTACGAGCAGTACTTC.

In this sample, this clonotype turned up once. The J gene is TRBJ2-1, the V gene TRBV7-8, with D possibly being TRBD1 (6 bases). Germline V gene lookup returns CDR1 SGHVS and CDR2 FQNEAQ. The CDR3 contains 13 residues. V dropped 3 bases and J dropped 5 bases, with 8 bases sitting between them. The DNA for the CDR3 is TGTGCCAGCAGCTTGGACAGTGACAATGAGCAGTTCTTC. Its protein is CASSLDSDNEQFF.